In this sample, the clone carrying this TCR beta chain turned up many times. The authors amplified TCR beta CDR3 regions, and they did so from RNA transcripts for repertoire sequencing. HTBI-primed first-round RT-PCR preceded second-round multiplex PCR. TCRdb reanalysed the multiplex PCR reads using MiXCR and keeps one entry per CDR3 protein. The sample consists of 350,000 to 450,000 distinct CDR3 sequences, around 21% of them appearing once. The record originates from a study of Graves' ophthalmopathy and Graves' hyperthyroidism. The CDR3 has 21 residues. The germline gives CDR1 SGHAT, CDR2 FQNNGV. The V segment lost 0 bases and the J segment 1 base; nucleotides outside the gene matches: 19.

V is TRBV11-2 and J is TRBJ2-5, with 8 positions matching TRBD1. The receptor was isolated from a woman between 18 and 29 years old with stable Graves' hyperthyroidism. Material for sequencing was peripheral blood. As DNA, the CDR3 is TGTGCCAGCAGCTTAGAGTATGTGGACATAGACAGGGGCGGAGGCCAAGAGACCCAGTACTTC. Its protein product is CASSLEYVDIDRGGGQETQYF.